The 4 T cell receptor beta chains below come from one sample, sequenced in a study of blood T cell repertoires in COVID-19. Produced via immunoSEQ multiplex PCR; TCRdb's table is partial and in-frame only. The sample has roughly 130,000 clones, more than 90% seen once; the top ten hold approximately 5%. Sequenced: peripheral blood. The receptors were gathered from a man aged 60 to 75 with COVID-19, enrolled during active disease.

V gene TRBV6-1 combines with J gene TRBJ1-1, with 9 bases fitting TRBD1. Per the germline V gene, CDR1 is MNHNS and CDR2 is SASEGT. CDR3 length: 15 amino acids. Unmatched junction bases numbered 3, after V lost 1 base and J lost 3 bases. The DNA of the CDR3 is TGTGCCAGCAGTGAAGTGGACAGGGGATACACTGAAGCTTTCTTT. Its protein is CASSEVDRGYTEAFF.

The chain carries TRBV23-1 and TRBJ2-5, with D possibly TRBD2 on 5 matching bases. TRBV23-1 is treated as an ORF (open reading frame) with a function not yet certain. V was clipped by 1 base and J by 1 base, with 13 bases between them. The CDR3 has 16 residues. The DNA of the CDR3 is TGCGCCAGCAGTCAATGTAGGCGGGCCACCCAAGAGACCCAGTACTTC. It yields the protein CASSQCRRATQETQYF.

J is TRBJ2-1 and V is TRBV10-3; 10 bases agree with TRBD2. The CDR3 covers 15 residues. CDR1 is ENHRY and CDR2 is SYGVKD in the germline V gene. V shed 8 bases and J 6 bases; nucleotides not matched to a gene: 10. The CDR3 bases are TGTGCCATCGGACTTAGCGGGAGGCCCCCCAATGAGCAGTTCTTC. Translating gives CAIGLSGRPPNEQFF.

This clone appeared once. This chain connects TRBV11-3 to TRBJ1-2; a weak D match, TRBD1 (6 bases). Germline values: CDR1 SGHNT, CDR2 YENEEA. The CDR3 extends over 13 amino acids. The V gene lost 5 bases and the J gene lost 2 bases, with 9 bases spanning the gap. CDR3 region: CASSPDRNYGYTF. In DNA, the CDR3 is TGTGCCAGCAGCCCAGACAGGAACTATGGCTACACCTTC.